This record covers a single T cell receptor beta chain. Its antigen is currently unknown. CDR1 and CDR2 from the germline V gene are MDHEN and SYDVKM. V was trimmed by 2 bases and J by 15 bases, leaving 11 bases between them. CDR3 length: 11 residues. These data are taken from a study of blood T cells in healthy people across ages. Study-level information: Using template switching, researchers captured about one barcoded beta molecule for each two T cells. Findings of the study overall: Underestimates were what the diversity estimates from one million T cells were considered to be. Expanded clonotype shifts may have been confounded, as the donors had an unknown CMV status.

Combining a sample-barcoded 5' primer with a J-beta primer mix, a second PCR ran for 7 to 11 cycles. TCRdb recomputed calls from the 5' RACE reads with MiXCR, one row per CDR3 protein. This repertoire shows 2 million or so distinct CDR3 sequences, around half found once; its top ten account for around 2.1%. Sequenced material: blood. The V gene is TRBV28, the J gene TRBJ2-4; D tentatively reads TRBD1 or TRBD2 (5 bases each). The sequence was obtained from a woman between 35 and 50 years old in good health. CDR3 bases: TGTGCCAGCAGTTTACCGGGGACGGTGTACTTC. Its translation: CASSLPGTVYF.